A single sample gave rise to the 16 T cell receptor beta chains below, sequenced in a study of cytomegalovirus exposure and HLA in healthy donors. PCR amplification relied on 60 Vbeta primers (plus 13 Jbeta primers). Produced via immunoSEQ multiplex PCR; TCRdb's table is partial and in-frame only. The top ten hold around 1.7% of the sample, which has about 250,000 clones, around nine tenths seen once. Sequencing was performed on PBMCs. The source of these receptors is a girl aged 2 to 9 in good health and CMV-seronegative.

With regard to this clone: The junction departs from germline at one end; a sequencing error may be responsible. The chain recombines TRBV4-1 with TRBJ1-2, with D tentatively TRBD1 (6 bases). The CDR3 loop spans 19 amino acids. Germline CDR1 and CDR2: MGHRA and YSYEKL. The CDR3 spells CASSQWAMKLGRGVGVPSF. CDR3 sequence (DNA): TGCGCCAGCAGCCAATGGGCAATGAAACTTGGGAGGGGGGTAGGTGTACCTTCCTTC.

The chain recombines TRBV18 with TRBJ2-7; the D gene is possibly TRBD1 (6 bases). Germline V gene sequence: CDR1 KGHSH, CDR2 LQKENI. The V and J ends lost 3 bases and 3 bases respectively, with 9 bases between them. This CDR3 comprises 13 residues. CDR3 in amino acids: CASSPYRDYEQYF. The CDR3 nucleotides read TGTGCCAGCTCACCGTACAGGGACTACGAGCAGTACTTC.

The chain links TRBV9 to TRBJ2-1; TRBD1 is a possible D gene (6 bases). The length of the CDR3 is 17 residues. Germline-derived CDR1 and CDR2 are SGDLS and YYNGEE. V lost 0 bases and J 4 bases, leaving 17 bases between the germline ends. The CDR3 DNA reads as TGTGCCAGCAGCGTAGAGGGTACGGGACAACTATACAATGAGCAGTTCTTC. It is translated as CASSVEGTGQLYNEQFF.

In the case of this clone: The junction differs from germline at one of its ends, possibly a read error. The chain recombines TRBV7-9 with TRBJ2-7; D unclear. The CDR3 is made up of 14 amino acids. Germline V lookup: CDR1 SEHNR, CDR2 FQNEAQ (reference sequence). DNA of the CDR3: TGTTCCAGCAGCTCAGGTGTTCTGGTCTACGAGCAGTACTTC. Translating it yields CSSSSGVLVYEQYF.

The V gene is TRBV10-2, the J gene TRBJ2-6; 8 positions match TRBD1. The CDR3 consists of 15 residues. The trim removed 4 bases at V and 4 bases at J, leaving 3 bases unmatched. From germline, CDR1 is WSHSY and CDR2 SAAADI. CDR3 in DNA: TGCGCCAGCAGTGGACAGGGGTTCGGGGCCAACGTCCTGACTTTC. Translation: CASSGQGFGANVLTF.

J is TRBJ2-2 and V is TRBV18; D gene uncertain. The germline V gene has CDR1 KGHSH and CDR2 LQKENI. The CDR3 is 13 residues long. The V end lost 5 bases, the J end lost 2 bases, and 6 bases lay between the germline ends. The CDR3 DNA sequence: TGTGCCAGCTCAAACACCAACACCGGGGAGCTGTTTTTT. Its translation: CASSNTNTGELFF.

The V gene is TRBV18, the J gene TRBJ1-3; TRBD1 aligns across 12 bases. The junction had 4 bases not matched to a gene; V was cut back by 1 base and J by 3 bases. CDR3 length: 17 residues. Germline V gene sequence: CDR1 KGHSH, CDR2 LQKENI. CDR3 bases: TGTGCCAGCTCACCACTGGGACAGGGGGCAGGTGGAAACACCATATATTTT. Residues: CASSPLGQGAGGNTIYF.

The genes are TRBV6-1 and TRBJ2-4; D is perhaps TRBD2 (5 bases). CDR3 length: 15 residues. V was clipped by 2 bases and J by 3 bases, with 11 bases between them. Germline lookup yields CDR1 MNHNS and CDR2 SASEGT. The CDR3 loop reads CASSELAWGKNIQYF. The CDR3 DNA follows: TGTGCCAGCAGTGAATTAGCGTGGGGCAAAAACATTCAGTACTTC.

V usage is TRBV30 and J usage is TRBJ2-5; the D gene is possibly TRBD2 (6 bases). The germline V gene encodes CDR1 GTSNPN and CDR2 SVGIG (reference sequence). This CDR3 region has 13 residues. Trimming removed 0 bases at V and 3 bases at J, with 8 bases between. The CDR3 reads CAWSVLAEETQYF. Written as DNA, the CDR3 is TGTGCCTGGAGTGTACTAGCCGAAGAGACCCAGTACTTC.

The chain joins TRBV30 to TRBJ1-1, with TRBD1 as a possible D gene (5 bases). This CDR3 spans 14 amino acids. V was cut by 5 bases and J by 0 bases, with 13 bases left in between. CDR1 is GTSNPN, CDR2 SVGIG, per germline (reference sequence). The CDR3 sequence: CAWARQSMNTEAFF. The CDR3 DNA sequence: TGTGCCTGGGCAAGACAGAGCATGAACACTGAAGCTTTCTTT.

This chain connects TRBV10-3 to TRBJ2-3; no reliable D call. The CDR3 sequence is 13 residues long. The V and J ends lost 6 bases and 2 bases respectively, with 9 bases between them. The germline CDR1 and CDR2 sequences are ENHRY and SYGVKD. The CDR3 here is CAIRSDFTDTQYF. As DNA, the CDR3 is TGTGCCATCAGGAGCGACTTCACAGATACGCAGTATTTT.

The chain has TRBV28 and TRBJ1-5, with D possibly TRBD1 on 5 matching bases. This CDR3 has 16 amino acids. Germline V gives CDR1 MDHEN, CDR2 SYDVKM. Trimming shortened V by 4 bases and J by 8 bases, and 21 bases separated the two germline ends. CDR3 sequence reads: CASSSDMGRVDEPQHF. DNA of the CDR3: TGTGCCAGCAGTTCCGATATGGGCAGGGTGGACGAGCCCCAGCATTTT.

This chain connects TRBV4-1 to TRBJ2-3; 10 bases agree with TRBD2. Germline assignment: CDR1 MGHRA and CDR2 YSYEKL. This CDR3 is 16 amino acids long. The trim removed 0 bases at V and 6 bases at J, leaving 6 bases unmatched. CDR3 region: CASSQESAGGPDTQYF. Here the CDR3 DNA reads TGCGCCAGCAGCCAAGAGTCAGCGGGGGGGCCGGATACGCAGTATTTT.

The rearrangement links TRBV7-8 to TRBJ1-3, with 10 bases identical to TRBD1. Germline V gene data show CDR1 as SGHVS and CDR2 as FQNEAQ. The trim removed 3 bases at V and 0 bases at J, leaving 20 bases unmatched. There are 22 residues in the CDR3. The CDR3 here is CASSFFPGTGAKLTSSGNTIYF. The CDR3 nucleotides are TGTGCCAGCAGCTTTTTCCCCGGGACAGGGGCCAAATTGACTAGCTCTGGAAACACCATATATTTT. Complete variable domain (other parts from reference TRBV7-8 and TRBJ1-3): GAGVSQSPRYKVAKRGQDVALRCDPISGHVSLFWYQQALGQGPEFLTYFQNEAQLDKSGLPSDRFFAERPEGSVSTLKIQRTQQEDSAVYLCASSFFPGTGAKLTSSGNTIYFGEGSWLTVV.

The chain employs TRBV19 and TRBJ1-4; D gene uncertain. This CDR3 region has 15 residues. Between the trimmed V and J ends, which lost 5 bases and 4 bases, there was a span of 14 bases. Germline loops: CDR1 LNHDA, CDR2 SQIVND (reference sequence). The CDR3 sequence is CASSYSLSLNEKLFF. CDR3 DNA sequence: TGTGCCAGTAGTTACAGCTTGTCCCTTAATGAAAAACTGTTTTTT.

This clone was found a few times. The V and J genes are TRBV7-8 and TRBJ2-5; tentative D call: TRBD1 (5 bases). Germline CDR1 reads SGHVS; CDR2 reads FQNEAQ. Trimming stripped 2 bases from V and 1 base from J, with 14 bases between. The CDR3 length is 16 residues. In DNA, the CDR3 is TGTGCCAGCAGCTTACCCCTGTACCAGGGCCAAGAGACCCAGTACTTC. It specifies CASSLPLYQGQETQYF.